This T cell receptor beta chain was obtained from a study of blood T cell repertoires in COVID-19. On the study more broadly: Researchers got acute and convalescent COVID-19 samples from the United States, Italy and Spain. Sources were T cells, B-cell-depleted T cells, or PBMCs; the material itself was cDNA or gDNA.

V was cut by 4 bases and J by 2 bases, with 15 bases left in between. In germline, CDR1 is SGHAT, CDR2 FQNNGV. This CDR3 has 16 residues. Original processing methods: Estimated nucleated cell counts came from reference gene primer amplification. Sequencing was performed with immunoSEQ multiplex PCR; in TCRdb, only in-frame clones are kept and a portion is missing. The DNA was the basis for D and trimming; V, J and clone size are from that table. The sample has some 120,000 clones, roughly 88% seen once. The rearrangement links TRBV11-2 to TRBJ2-1; perhaps TRBD2 as D (7 bases). The sequenced sample was peripheral blood. The sequence came from a human donor in a cohort sampled during active COVID-19. CDR3 nucleotides: TGTGCCAGCAGCTCAGGGGCGGGGGTCCCCTACAATGAGCAGTTCTTC. Protein sequence: CASSSGAGVPYNEQFF.